The 3 T cell receptor beta chains reported below all come from one sample, sequenced in a study of blood T cell repertoires in COVID-19. TCRdb keeps only in-frame clones here, not all; method: immunoSEQ multiplex PCR. Among about 82,000 clones listed, approximately 78% were seen once. Sample: peripheral blood. These receptors came from a man in his fifties or sixties with COVID-19, enrolled during active disease.

This clone has a single count. V and J are TRBV24-1 and TRBJ2-5; D remains ambiguous. V gave up 7 bases and J gave up 2 bases, with 16 bases separating them. This CDR3 comprises 15 residues. Germline CDR1 reads KGHDR; CDR2 reads SFDVKD. DNA of the CDR3: TGTGCCACCAGCCCCGGTGCAGGTCGGCAAGAGACCCAGTACTTC. Translation: CATSPGAGRQETQYF.

The V call is TRBV12-3 or TRBV12-4, the J call TRBJ2-7; weak D call: TRBD2 (6 bases). The CDR3 is 10 amino acids. Trimming shortened V by 10 bases and J by 9 bases, and 13 bases separated the two germline ends. CDR3 in amino acids: CATLKAGQYF. The CDR3 nucleotides read TGTGCCACCCTTAAAGCGGGGCAGTACTTC.

This chain links TRBV5-1 with TRBJ1-1; D is unresolved. Germline V gene lookup returns CDR1 SGHRS and CDR2 YFSETQ. The CDR3 contains 14 residues. V was trimmed by 0 bases and J by 3 bases, leaving 9 bases between them. The CDR3 DNA is TGCGCCAGCAGCTTGGCCCTCGGGGACACTGAAGCTTTCTTT. Residues: CASSLALGDTEAFF. Full variable domain (missing parts from reference TRBV5-1 and TRBJ1-1): KAGVTQTPRYLIKTRGQQVTLSCSPISGHRSVSWYQQTPGQGLQFLFEYFSETQRNKGNFPGRFSGRQFSNSRSEMNVSTLELGDSALYLCASSLALGDTEAFFGQGTRLTVV.